These 24 T cell receptor beta chains came from one sample sequenced in a study of T cell responses to AZD1222 COVID-19 vaccine. TCRdb keeps only in-frame clones here, not all; method: immunoSEQ multiplex PCR. The data contain some 100,000 clones, around 87% of them seen just once; the ten biggest clones take up more than 10%. The input for sequencing was peripheral blood, taken on day 0 of AZD1222 vaccination. These receptors all stem from an adult in good health.

The V and J genes are TRBV29-1 and TRBJ1-1; perhaps TRBD1 as D (6 bases). The V end was cut by 4 bases, the J end by 3 bases, with 9 bases between. CDR1 and CDR2 from the germline V gene are SQVTM and ANQGSEA. The CDR3 is 12 residues long. The CDR3 DNA follows: TGCAGCGTTGCCAGGGGAGACACTGAAGCTTTCTTT. It specifies CSVARGDTEAFF.

The V gene is TRBV6-5, the J gene TRBJ1-1; 10 nucleotides agree with TRBD1. The CDR3 sequence is 16 residues long. V lost 4 bases and J lost 4; bases outside the gene matches: 9. Germline V gene lookup returns CDR1 MNHEY and CDR2 SVGAGI. In DNA, the CDR3 is TGTGCCAGCAGTTTTGACAGGGGGCGCATGGGCACTGAAGCTTTCTTT. Translating gives CASSFDRGRMGTEAFF.

The chain carries TRBV7-8 and TRBJ1-1; D not resolved. The germline V and J ends were trimmed by 5 bases and 6 bases, with 13 bases remaining between them. Germline CDR1 is SGHVS and CDR2 is FQNEAQ. The CDR3 covers 13 residues. In DNA, the CDR3 is TGTGCCAGCAGCCTCATACAAGGTGCTGAAGCTTTCTTT. It translates to CASSLIQGAEAFF.

V and J are TRBV7-9 and TRBJ2-2, with 8 nucleotides matching TRBD2. The CDR3 contains 16 residues. V dropped 8 bases and J dropped 7; count of bases not matched to a gene: 15. CDR1 is SEHNR, CDR2 FQNEAQ, per germline (reference sequence). CDR3: CASEGFGRDKIGELFF. CDR3 DNA sequence: TGTGCCAGCGAAGGTTTCGGGAGGGATAAGATCGGGGAGCTGTTTTTT.

The chain has TRBV7-2 and TRBJ2-7; 7 positions agree with TRBD1. Germline lookup yields CDR1 SGHTA and CDR2 FQGNSA. V was clipped by 1 base and J by 1 base; unmatched bases: 7. CDR3 length: 16 residues. This chain's CDR3 is CASSLVGTESSYEQYF. The CDR3 region has the DNA TGTGCCAGCAGCTTAGTTGGGACAGAGTCTTCCTACGAGCAGTACTTC.

The chain links TRBV5-6 to TRBJ1-2, with a tentative D call TRBD1 (5 bases). From germline, CDR1 is SGHDT and CDR2 YYEEEE. The ends were cut back, 0 bases at V and 6 bases at J, with 9 bases in the middle. This CDR3 spans 13 amino acids. CDR3 sequence (DNA): TGTGCCAGCAGCTTGGCCGGGACGGATGGCTACACCTTC. This translates into CASSLAGTDGYTF.

Only a few counts were recorded for this clone. The chain uses TRBV5-4 and TRBJ2-2, with D possibly being TRBD1 (6 bases). Per germline, CDR1 SGHNT and CDR2 YYREEE (reference sequence). The CDR3 is 14 amino acids. Trimming removed 0 bases at V and 5 bases at J, with 8 bases between. The CDR3 loop reads CASSLEQGTGELFF. CDR3 nucleotide sequence: TGTGCCAGCAGCTTGGAACAGGGTACCGGGGAGCTGTTTTTT.

The chain uses TRBV7-2 and TRBJ1-3, with a tentative D call TRBD1 (6 bases). CDR3 size: 16 residues. V gave up 1 base and J gave up 3 bases, with 13 bases separating them. Germline lookup yields CDR1 SGHTA and CDR2 FQGNSA. In DNA, the CDR3 is TGTGCCAGCAGCTTAGTGGTAGGGGGAGGTGGAAACACCATATATTTT. Translation gives CASSLVVGGGGNTIYF. The entire variable domain, with the rest obtained from reference TRBV7-2 and TRBJ1-3, is as follows: GAGVSQSPSNKVTEKGKDVELRCDPISGHTALYWYRQSLGQGLEFLIYFQGNSAPDKSGLPSDRFSAERTGGSVSTLTIQRTQQEDSAVYLCASSLVVGGGGNTIYFGEGSWLTVV.

The chain couples TRBV5-1 to TRBJ1-1; TRBD1 is a possible D gene (6 bases). The CDR3 contains 14 residues. Trimming left V 1 base short and J 5 bases short, with 12 bases between. Germline V CDR1 and CDR2: SGHRS, YFSETQ. The DNA of the CDR3 is TGCGCCAGCAGCTTGTCGGGGGCGAAGACTGAAGCTTTCTTT. It yields the protein CASSLSGAKTEAFF.

V and J are TRBV19 and TRBJ1-5; a weak D match, TRBD1 (6 bases). The germline V and J ends were trimmed by 1 base and 3 bases, with 13 bases remaining between them. The CDR3 consists of 16 residues. Germline assignment: CDR1 LNHDA and CDR2 SQIVND (reference sequence). The CDR3 coding sequence is TGTGCCAGTAGTATAGGGACAGTAGCCCACAATCAGCCCCAGCATTTT. This translates into CASSIGTVAHNQPQHF.

The V gene is TRBV11-3, the J gene TRBJ1-1, with a weak D call TRBD1 (6 bases). V was shortened by 1 base and J by 3 bases, with 12 bases between the two germline ends. The V gene's germline CDR1 is SGHNT and CDR2 YENEEA. The CDR3 loop spans 15 amino acids. CDR3 DNA: TGTGCCAGCAGCTTAGGCGGGGGCCCTGACACTGAAGCTTTCTTT. This translates into CASSLGGGPDTEAFF.

DNA of the CDR3: TGTGCCAGTAGTATTGAATTGGCTTGGGGTGAGCAGTTCTTC. This translates into CASSIELAWGEQFF. The chain couples TRBV19 to TRBJ2-1; D is ambiguous. Trimming stripped 3 bases from V and 9 bases from J, with 15 bases between. The CDR3 sequence is 14 residues long. Germline V gene data show CDR1 as LNHDA and CDR2 as SQIVND (reference sequence).

This chain connects TRBV7-4 to TRBJ2-5; TRBD2 aligns across 13 bases. V shed 1 base, J shed 1 base, and the junction held 9 bases outside the gene matches. The CDR3 contains 19 residues. Germline V gene data show CDR1 as SGHVT and CDR2 as SQSDAQ. CDR3 DNA: TGTGCCAGCAGCTTAGATTACTGGACTAGCGGGAGTTGCCAAGAGACCCAGTACTTC. The encoded protein is CASSLDYWTSGSCQETQYF. Filled out from reference TRBV7-4 and TRBJ2-5, the complete variable domain reads GAGVSQSPRYKVAKRGRDVALRCDSISGHVTLYWYRQTLGQGSEVLTYSQSDAQRDKSGRPSGRFSAERPERSVSTLKIQRTEQGDSAVYLCASSLDYWTSGSCQETQYFGPGTRLLVL.

V usage is TRBV3-1 (or the pseudogene TRBV3-2) and J usage is TRBJ2-1; D gene uncertain. Germline V CDR1 and CDR2: LGHDT, YNNKEL (reference sequence). The V end lost 1 base, the J end lost 3 bases, and 7 bases lay between the germline ends. CDR3 length equals 14 residues. CDR3 DNA: TGTGCCAGCAGCCAAGTCTGGGTCTACAATGAGCAGTTCTTC. Translated, it gives CASSQVWVYNEQFF.

V usage is TRBV6-5 and J usage is TRBJ2-5, with TRBD1 identical over 8 bases. The CDR3 totals 14 residues. J gave up 4 bases and V 6 bases, and 7 bases lay outside the gene matches. Germline CDR1 reads MNHEY; CDR2 reads SVGAGI. The CDR3 region is CASRDRGARETQYF. CDR3 coding DNA: TGTGCCAGCAGAGACAGGGGCGCCAGAGAGACCCAGTACTTC.

The chain couples TRBV5-4 to TRBJ2-5, with TRBD1 matching over 8 bases. The CDR3 sequence is 16 residues long. Trimming cost V 4 bases and J 2 bases; bases outside gene matches: 10. Germline loops: CDR1 SGHNT, CDR2 YYREEE (reference sequence). The chain's CDR3 is CASSRIDRGPQETQYF. CDR3 coding DNA: TGTGCCAGCAGCCGAATCGACAGGGGACCTCAAGAGACCCAGTACTTC.

Only one count was recorded for this clone. The J gene is TRBJ1-5, the V gene TRBV28, with a possible D match to TRBD1 (5 bases). This CDR3 has 15 residues. Germline values: CDR1 MDHEN, CDR2 SYDVKM. V dropped 3 bases and J dropped 7 bases, with 16 bases sitting between them. This CDR3 is CASSFGGDFKQPQHF. In nucleotides, the CDR3 is TGTGCCAGCAGTTTCGGTGGGGACTTTAAGCAGCCCCAGCATTTT.

The rearrangement links TRBV3-1 (or the pseudogene TRBV3-2) to TRBJ1-2; D is perhaps TRBD1 (5 bases). CDR1 LGHDT and CDR2 YNNKEL come from the germline V gene (reference sequence). V was clipped by 2 bases and J by 2 bases, with 9 bases between them. CDR3 length equals 14 residues. DNA of the CDR3: TGTGCCAGCAGCCAACAGGGTTCAAACTATGGCTACACCTTC. Its protein is CASSQQGSNYGYTF.

The chain employs TRBV12-3 or TRBV12-4 and TRBJ1-1; D uncertain. Deletions cut 3 bases from V and 1 base from J, with 6 bases between. The CDR3 covers 13 residues. This CDR3 reads CASSFPGNTEAFF. The CDR3 region has the DNA TGTGCCAGCAGTTTCCCAGGGAACACTGAAGCTTTCTTT.

The rearrangement joins TRBV2 to TRBJ2-7; D perhaps matches TRBD2 (6 bases). CDR1 is SNHLY and CDR2 is FYNNEI in the germline V gene. V was trimmed by 6 bases and J by 5 bases, leaving 26 bases between them. The CDR3 length is 17 residues. CDR3 bases: TGTGCCAGCAGGGGGAGGAGGGCGACTAGACGGGCCGACGAGCAGTACTTC. Protein sequence: CASRGRRATRRADEQYF.

This clone was seen more than once but under ten times. The CDR3 DNA is TGTGCCAGCAGCCGAAGCGGGGTCTCCTACGAGCAGTACTTC. It translates to CASSRSGVSYEQYF. This sequence joins TRBV5-4 and TRBJ2-7; 7 nucleotides align to TRBD2. Per the germline V gene, CDR1 is SGHNT and CDR2 is YYREEE (reference sequence). Trimming took 4 bases from V and 0 from J; bases not matched to a gene: 4. The CDR3 sequence is 14 residues long.

This clone occurred once. The chain carries TRBV29-1 and TRBJ2-1; maybe TRBD1 (7 bases). This CDR3 region has 13 residues. V was cut by 8 bases and J by 6 bases, with 17 bases left in between. CDR1 and CDR2 from the germline V gene are SQVTM and ANQGSEA. CDR3 coding DNA: TGCAGCACAAAGGAGGGGGCGGGCAATGAGCAGTTCTTC. It specifies CSTKEGAGNEQFF.

The CDR3 DNA is TGCGCCAGCAGACGAGGTCTCTCTCCCCCTCAGGGCGCTGGTGAAGCTTTCTTT. Its protein is CASRRGLSPPQGAGEAFF. This sequence joins TRBV23-1 and TRBJ1-1, with D perhaps TRBD1 (5 bases). TRBV23-1 is placed among ORFs of uncertain function. V was cut by 6 bases and J by 7 bases, with 30 bases left in between. The CDR3 extends over 18 amino acids.

V and J are TRBV19 and TRBJ2-1, with 7 bases lining up with TRBD2. Germline V lookup: CDR1 LNHDA, CDR2 SQIVND (reference sequence). V shed 10 bases and J 3 bases; nucleotides not matched to a gene: 9. This CDR3 is built from 14 residues. DNA of the CDR3: TGTGCCACCCAGCGGGGAGACGACTACAATGAGCAGTTCTTC. Translating gives CATQRGDDYNEQFF.